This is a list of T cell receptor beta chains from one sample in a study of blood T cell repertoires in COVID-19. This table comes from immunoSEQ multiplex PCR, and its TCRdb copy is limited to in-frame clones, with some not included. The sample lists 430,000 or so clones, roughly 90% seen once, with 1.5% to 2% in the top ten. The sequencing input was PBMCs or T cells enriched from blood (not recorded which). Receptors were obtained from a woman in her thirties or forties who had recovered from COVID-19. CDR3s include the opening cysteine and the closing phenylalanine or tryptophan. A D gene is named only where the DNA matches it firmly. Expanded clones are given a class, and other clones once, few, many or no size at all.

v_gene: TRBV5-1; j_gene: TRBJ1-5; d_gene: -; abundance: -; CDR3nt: TGCGCCAGCAGCTTGGGGGAGGGAAGGGCCAATCAGCCCCAGCATTTT; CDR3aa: CASSLGEGRANQPQHF
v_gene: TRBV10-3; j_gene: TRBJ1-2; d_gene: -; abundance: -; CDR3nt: TGTGCCATCAGTGATTTACTGGGCCCTTATGGCTACACCTTC; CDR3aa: CAISDLLGPYGYTF
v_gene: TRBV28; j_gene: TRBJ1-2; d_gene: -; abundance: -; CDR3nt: TGTGCCAGCAAACAGGCAGCTAACTATGGCTACACCTTC; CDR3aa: CASKQAANYGYTF
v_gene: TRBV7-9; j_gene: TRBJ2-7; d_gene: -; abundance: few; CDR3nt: TGTGCCAGCAGCTCCGCCTACGAGCAGTACTTC; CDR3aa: CASSSAYEQYF
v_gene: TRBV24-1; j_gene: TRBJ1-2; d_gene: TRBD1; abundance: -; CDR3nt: TGTGCCACCAGTGATTCGAAGACAGGGGGTTATGGCTACACCTTC; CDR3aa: CATSDSKTGGYGYTF
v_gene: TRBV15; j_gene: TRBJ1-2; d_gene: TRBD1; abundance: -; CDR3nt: TGTGCCACCAGCAAGGGACAGGCCCTCTATGGCTACACCTTC; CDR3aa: CATSKGQALYGYTF
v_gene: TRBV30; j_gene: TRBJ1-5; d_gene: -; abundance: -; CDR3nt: TGTGCCTGGGGGGGCCACACAGGCAATCAGCCCCAGCATTTT; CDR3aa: CAWGGHTGNQPQHF
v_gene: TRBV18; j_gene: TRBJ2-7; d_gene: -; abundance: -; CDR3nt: TGTGCCAGCTCACCACCGACGGGAGTAGGGTCCTACGAGCAGTACTTC; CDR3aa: CASSPPTGVGSYEQYF
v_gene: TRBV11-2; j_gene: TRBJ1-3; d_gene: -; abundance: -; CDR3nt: TGTGCCAGCAGCTTAGTTCGCGGGCGAGGTGGAAACACCATATATTTT; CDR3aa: CASSLVRGRGGNTIYF
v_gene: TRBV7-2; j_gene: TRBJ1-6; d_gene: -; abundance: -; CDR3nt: TGTGCCAGCAGCCCCGAAAGGGGATCCTATAATTCACCCCTCCACTTT; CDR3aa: CASSPERGSYNSPLHF
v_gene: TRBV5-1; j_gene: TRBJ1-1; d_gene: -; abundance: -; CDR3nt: TGCGCCAGCAGCTTGGATGGGGCCATGAACACTGAAGCTTTCTTT; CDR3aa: CASSLDGAMNTEAFF
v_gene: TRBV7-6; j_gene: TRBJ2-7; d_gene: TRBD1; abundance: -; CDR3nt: TGTGCCAGCAGTTCCGGGACAGGGGCCTACGAGCAGTACTTC; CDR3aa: CASSSGTGAYEQYF
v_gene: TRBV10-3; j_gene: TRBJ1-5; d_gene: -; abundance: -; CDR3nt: TGTGCCATCAGTGAGTCAGGGGGCAATCAGCCCCAGCATTTT; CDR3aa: CAISESGGNQPQHF
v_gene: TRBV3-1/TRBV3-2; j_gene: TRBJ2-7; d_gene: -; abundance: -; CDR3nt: TGTGCCAGCAGCCAAGCTGTCAGAATCTACGAGCAGTACTTC; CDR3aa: CASSQAVRIYEQYF
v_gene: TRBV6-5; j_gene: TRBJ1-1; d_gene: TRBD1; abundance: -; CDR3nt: TGTGCCAGCAGTCGAGACAGGGGGATGGAAGCTTTCTTT; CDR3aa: CASSRDRGMEAFF
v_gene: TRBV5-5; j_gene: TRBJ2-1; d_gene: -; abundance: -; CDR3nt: TGTGCCAGCAGGCTAACCATTACAGGCAATGAGCAGTTCTTC; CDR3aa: CASRLTITGNEQFF
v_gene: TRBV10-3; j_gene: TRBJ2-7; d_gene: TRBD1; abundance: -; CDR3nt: TGTGCCGTGGGGACAGGGAGGAGCGAGCAGTACTTC; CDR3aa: CAVGTGRSEQYF
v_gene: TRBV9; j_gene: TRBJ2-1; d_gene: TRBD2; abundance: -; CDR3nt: TGTGCCAGCAGCGTAGTCCCTCCGGGACTAGCGGCCAATGAGCAGTTCTTC; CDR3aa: CASSVVPPGLAANEQFF
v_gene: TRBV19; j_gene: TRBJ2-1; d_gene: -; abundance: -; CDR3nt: TGTGCCAGTAGCTTAGAGGCAGTCTACAATGAGCAGTTCTTC; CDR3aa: CASSLEAVYNEQFF
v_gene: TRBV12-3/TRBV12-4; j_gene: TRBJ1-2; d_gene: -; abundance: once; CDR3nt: TGTGCCAGCGGACTTGGGAACTATGGCTACACCTTC; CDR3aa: CASGLGNYGYTF
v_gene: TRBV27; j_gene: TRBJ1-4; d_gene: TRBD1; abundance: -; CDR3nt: TGTGCCAGTTTAACAGGGGGCGAGGAGAGTATTCCTAATGAAAAACTGTTTTTT; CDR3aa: CASLTGGEESIPNEKLFF
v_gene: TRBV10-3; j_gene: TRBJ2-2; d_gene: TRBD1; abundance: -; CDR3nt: TGTGCCATCAGTACCCTCATCAACAGGGGATCGAACACCGGGGAGCTGTTTTTT; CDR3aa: CAISTLINRGSNTGELFF
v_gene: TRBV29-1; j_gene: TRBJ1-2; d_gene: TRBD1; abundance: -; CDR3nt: TGCAGCGGAGGTCAGGGGGCGGACTATGGCTACACCTTC; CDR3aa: CSGGQGADYGYTF
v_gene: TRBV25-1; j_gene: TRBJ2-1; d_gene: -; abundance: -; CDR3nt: TGTGCCAGCAGTCAAGAGGCGGGGCAGCTAAGGCAGTTCTTC; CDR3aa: CASSQEAGQLRQFF
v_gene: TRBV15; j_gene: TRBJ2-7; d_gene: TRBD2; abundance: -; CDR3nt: TGTGCCACCAGCAAGGGACTAGCGGGAGGTGACGAGCAGTACTTC; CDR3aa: CATSKGLAGGDEQYF
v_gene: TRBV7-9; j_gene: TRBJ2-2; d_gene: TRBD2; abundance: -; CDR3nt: TGTGCCAGCAGCGCCCTAGCGGCACGACGTTCCGGGGAGCTGTTTTTT; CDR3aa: CASSALAARRSGELFF
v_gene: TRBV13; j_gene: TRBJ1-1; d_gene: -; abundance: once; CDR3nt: TGTGCCAGCAGCCCACGACTCACTGAAGCTTTCTTT; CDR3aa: CASSPRLTEAFF
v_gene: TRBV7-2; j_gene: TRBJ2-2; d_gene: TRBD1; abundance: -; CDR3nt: TGTGCCAGCAGTGACAGGGGGACCGGGGAGCTGTTTTTT; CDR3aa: CASSDRGTGELFF
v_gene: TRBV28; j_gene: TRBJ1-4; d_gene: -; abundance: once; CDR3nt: TGTGCCAGCAGTTTTGGGGGGGGCGTGTTTGAAAAACTGTTTTTT; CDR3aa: CASSFGGGVFEKLFF
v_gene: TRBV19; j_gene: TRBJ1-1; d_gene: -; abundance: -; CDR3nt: TGTGCCAGTAGTAAACCGGGACACCGGAACACTGAAGCTTTCTTT; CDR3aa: CASSKPGHRNTEAFF
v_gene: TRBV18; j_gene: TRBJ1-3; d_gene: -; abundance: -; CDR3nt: TGTGCCAGCTCAAATAGCTCTGGAAACACCATATATTTT; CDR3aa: CASSNSSGNTIYF
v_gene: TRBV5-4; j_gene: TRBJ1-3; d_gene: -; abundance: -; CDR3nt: TGTGCCAGCAGCTCCCCCCTGGGGAGCTCTGGAAACACCATATATTTT; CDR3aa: CASSSPLGSSGNTIYF
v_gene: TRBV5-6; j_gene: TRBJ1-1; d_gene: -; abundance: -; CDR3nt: TGTGCCAGCAGCCCGACGACGGCGACAGACAGGTTACCTGAAGCTTTCTTT; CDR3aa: CASSPTTATDRLPEAFF
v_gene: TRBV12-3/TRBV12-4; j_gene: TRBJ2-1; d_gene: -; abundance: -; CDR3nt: TGTGCCAGCAGTTTTAAGGGAGATGAGCAGTTCTTC; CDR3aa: CASSFKGDEQFF
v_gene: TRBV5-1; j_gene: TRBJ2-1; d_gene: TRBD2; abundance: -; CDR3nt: TGCGCCAGCAGCTTAAGCGGGAGGGACTACAATGAGCAGTTCTTC; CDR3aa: CASSLSGRDYNEQFF
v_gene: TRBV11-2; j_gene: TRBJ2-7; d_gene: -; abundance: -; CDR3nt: TGTGCCAGCAGCTTAGATCGGACAAGCTACGAGCAGTACTTC; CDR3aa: CASSLDRTSYEQYF
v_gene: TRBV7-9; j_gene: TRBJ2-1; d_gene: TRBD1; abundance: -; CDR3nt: TGTGCCAGCACCGGGACAGCCTACAATGAGCAGTTCTTC; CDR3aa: CASTGTAYNEQFF
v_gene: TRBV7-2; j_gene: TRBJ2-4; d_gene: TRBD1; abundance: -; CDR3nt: TGTGCCAGCAGCCACGGGACAGGGTTCGTTCGGGCCAAAAACATTCAGTACTTC; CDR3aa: CASSHGTGFVRAKNIQYF
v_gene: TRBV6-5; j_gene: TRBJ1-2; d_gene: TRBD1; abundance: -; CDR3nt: TGTGCCAGCACTACTGCCTGGGACAGCCGCTTTGGCTACACCTTC; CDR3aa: CASTTAWDSRFGYTF
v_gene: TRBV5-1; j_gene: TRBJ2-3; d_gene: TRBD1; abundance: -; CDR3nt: TGCGCCAGCAGCTTGATAGGGGGCCCCACAGATACGCAGTATTTT; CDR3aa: CASSLIGGPTDTQYF
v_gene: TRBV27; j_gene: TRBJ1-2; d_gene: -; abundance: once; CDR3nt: TGTGCCAGCAGTATTCAGGGGACCTATGGCTACACCTTC; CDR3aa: CASSIQGTYGYTF
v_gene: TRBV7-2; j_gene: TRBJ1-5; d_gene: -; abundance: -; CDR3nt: TGTGCCAGCAGCTTAGACAGTCGCAATCAGCCCCAGCATTTT; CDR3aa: CASSLDSRNQPQHF